The sequence of this T cell receptor (beta chain) was determined in a study of blood T cell repertoires in COVID-19. Study context: Spain, Italy and the United States supplied samples that represented acute and convalescent COVID-19. T cells, B-cell-depleted T cells, or PBMCs supplied cDNA or gDNA.

Per the authors' pipeline: Quantification of nucleated cells was approximated via reference gene primer amplification. Some clones are missing from TCRdb's copy, which holds only in-frame ones; the method was immunoSEQ multiplex PCR. For V, J and clone size, that table is used; D and trimming come from the DNA. The data contain some 220,000 clones, approximately 80% of them singletons. CDR1 and CDR2 from the germline V gene are MDHEN and SYDVKM. The CDR3 contains 14 residues. V was clipped by 5 bases and J by 5 bases; unmatched bases: 8. Sequences were obtained from peripheral blood. This rearrangement joins TRBV28 to TRBJ1-1; 7 nucleotides agree with TRBD1. The source of this sequence is an elderly woman with active or convalescent COVID-19. The CDR3 DNA reads TGTGCCAGCAGTCCCCCAGGGGGAGAGACTGAAGCTTTCTTT. This translates into CASSPPGGETEAFF.